This TCR beta chain was recorded in a study of blood T cell repertoires in COVID-19. In the authors' methods: Scientists estimated how many nucleated cells there were by amplifying reference gene primers. The method was immunoSEQ multiplex PCR; TCRdb's version includes in-frame clones alone and lacks a portion of them. V, J and clone size are taken as reported in that table, and D and trimming were inferred from the DNA itself. The sample shows tens of thousands of clones, roughly 76% of them seen only once. CDR1 is SGHNT and CDR2 is YYREEE in the germline V gene (reference sequence). CDR3 size: 13 residues. Between the trimmed V and J ends, which lost 2 bases and 5 bases, there was a span of 10 bases.

V usage is TRBV5-4 and J usage is TRBJ1-1; tentatively, D is TRBD1 (5 bases). This clonotype originated in an elderly woman with active or convalescent COVID-19. Sequencing was done on a sample of peripheral blood. In nucleotides, the CDR3 is TGTGCCAGCAGCTTAACGGGGGGTACTGAAGCTTTCTTT. Translation gives CASSLTGGTEAFF.